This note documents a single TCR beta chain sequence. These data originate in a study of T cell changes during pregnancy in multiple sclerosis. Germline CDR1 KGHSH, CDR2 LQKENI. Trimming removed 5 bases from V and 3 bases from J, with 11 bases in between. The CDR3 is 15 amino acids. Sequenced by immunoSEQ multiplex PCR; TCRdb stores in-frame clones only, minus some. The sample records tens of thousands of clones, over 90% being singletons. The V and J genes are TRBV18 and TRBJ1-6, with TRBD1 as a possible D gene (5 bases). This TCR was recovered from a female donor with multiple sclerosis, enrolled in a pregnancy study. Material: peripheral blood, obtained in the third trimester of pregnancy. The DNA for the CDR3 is TGTGCCAGCTCATTGCGGGGGGACTATAATTCACCCCTCCACTTT. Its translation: CASSLRGDYNSPLHF.